This section outlines one T cell receptor beta chain sequence together with its context. This sample was taken from a study of CD8+ T cells in alopecia areata. This sample's treatment: oral pan-JAK inhibitor, 5-10 mg twice daily. After isolation, RNA underwent reverse transcription to generate cDNA as the sequencing template. Repertoires were generated with immunoSEQ multiplex PCR, while TCRdb's copy carries only in-frame clones and drops some. The data show tens of thousands of clones, about 70% seen once. Germline V gene sequence: CDR1 SQVTM, CDR2 ANQGSEA. The CDR3 is 15 amino acids. Trimming shortened V by 4 bases and J by 7 bases, and 23 bases separated the two germline ends.

Sequencing was performed on CD8+ T cells sorted from blood, taken around week 44, from a patient treated with tofacitinib. V is TRBV29-1 and J is TRBJ2-7; TRBD1 might be the D (6 bases). The clonotype comes from a human donor with alopecia areata. The chain's CDR3 is CSVGGTQGITLEQYF. CDR3 sequence (DNA): TGCAGCGTTGGGGGGACCCAGGGGATAACCTTGGAGCAGTACTTC.